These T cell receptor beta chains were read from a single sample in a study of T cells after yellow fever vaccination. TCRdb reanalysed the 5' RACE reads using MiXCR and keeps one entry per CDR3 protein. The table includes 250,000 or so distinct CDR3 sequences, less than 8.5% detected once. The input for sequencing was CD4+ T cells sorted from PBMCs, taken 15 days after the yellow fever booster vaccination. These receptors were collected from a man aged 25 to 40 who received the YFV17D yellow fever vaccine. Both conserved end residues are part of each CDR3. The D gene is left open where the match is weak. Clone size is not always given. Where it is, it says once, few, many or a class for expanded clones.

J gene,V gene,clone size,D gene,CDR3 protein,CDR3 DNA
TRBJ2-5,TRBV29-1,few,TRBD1,CSVPDRGTEETQYF,TGCAGCGTGCCGGACAGGGGGACAGAAGAGACCCAGTACTTC
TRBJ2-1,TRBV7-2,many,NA,CASSLAVQSYNEQFF,TGTGCCAGCAGCTTAGCAGTGCAGTCCTACAATGAGCAGTTCTTC
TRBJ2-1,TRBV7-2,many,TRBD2,CASSSGLAGGSYNEQFF,TGTGCCAGCAGCTCGGGACTAGCGGGAGGCTCCTACAATGAGCAGTTCTTC
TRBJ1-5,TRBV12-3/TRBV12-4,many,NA,CASSFGYSNQPQHF,TGTGCCAGCAGTTTCGGGTATAGCAATCAGCCCCAGCATTTT
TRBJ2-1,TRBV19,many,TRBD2,CASSRTSGSYNEQFF,TGTGCCAGTAGCCGGACTAGCGGTTCCTACAATGAGCAGTTCTTC
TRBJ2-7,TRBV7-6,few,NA,CASLAGPYF,TGTGCCAGCCTGGCGGGCCCCTACTTC
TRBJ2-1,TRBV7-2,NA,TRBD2,CASSSRASGSFEQFF,TGTGCCAGCAGCTCACGGGCTAGCGGGAGTTTTGAGCAGTTCTTC
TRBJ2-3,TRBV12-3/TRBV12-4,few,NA,CASSLGRGGGDTQYF,TGTGCCAGCAGTTTAGGTCGGGGCGGCGGTGATACGCAGTATTTT
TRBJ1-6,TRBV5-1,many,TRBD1,CASSYQGQNSPLHF,TGCGCCAGCAGCTACCAGGGACAGAATTCACCCCTCCACTTT
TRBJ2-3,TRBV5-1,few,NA,CASSRMQGLDTQYF,TGCGCCAGCAGCCGGATGCAGGGTTTAGATACGCAGTATTTT
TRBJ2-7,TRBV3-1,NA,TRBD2,CASSPISGIPDEQYF,TGTGCCAGCAGCCCTATAAGCGGGATTCCGGACGAGCAGTACTTC
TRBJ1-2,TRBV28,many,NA,CASSVDRNQLNYGYTF,TGTGCCAGCAGTGTCGACAGGAACCAACTAAACTATGGCTACACCTTC
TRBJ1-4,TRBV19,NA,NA,CASSRDRFNEKLFF,TGTGCCAGTAGTCGGGACCGATTTAATGAAAAACTGTTTTTT
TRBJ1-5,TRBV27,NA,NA,CASSLGGSKTLQPQHF,TGTGCCAGCAGTTTGGGGGGATCCAAGACGCTTCAGCCCCAGCATTTT
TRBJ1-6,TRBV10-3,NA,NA,CAISETGSSYNSPLHF,TGTGCCATCAGTGAGACAGGGAGCTCCTATAATTCACCCCTCCACTTT
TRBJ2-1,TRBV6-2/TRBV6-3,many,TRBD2,CASSYSGLAGGRSYNEQFF,TGTGCCAGCAGTTACTCGGGACTAGCGGGAGGTCGCTCCTACAATGAGCAGTTCTTC
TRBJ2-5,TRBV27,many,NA,CASSFGGAYQETQYF,TGTGCCAGCAGTTTTGGTGGAGCGTACCAAGAGACCCAGTACTTC
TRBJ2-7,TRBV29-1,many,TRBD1,CSVEGTGGVEQYF,TGCAGCGTTGAAGGTACAGGGGGCGTCGAGCAGTACTTC
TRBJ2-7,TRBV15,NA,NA,CATQEQGWEQYF,TGTGCCACCCAAGAACAAGGCTGGGAGCAGTACTTC
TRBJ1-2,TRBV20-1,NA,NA,CSALRGSNTF,TGCAGTGCTCTCCGGGGCTCGAATACCTTC
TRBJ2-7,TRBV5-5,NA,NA,CAMGQWPRVNEQYF,TGTGCCATGGGCCAGTGGCCCAGGGTTAACGAGCAGTACTTC
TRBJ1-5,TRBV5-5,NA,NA,CASSLPGVESQHF,TGTGCCAGCAGCTTACCGGGGGTCGAGTCCCAGCATTTT
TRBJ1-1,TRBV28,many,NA,CASSLFGGRRRGSEAFF,TGTGCCAGCAGTTTATTCGGGGGGCGAAGAAGAGGCTCTGAAGCTTTCTTT
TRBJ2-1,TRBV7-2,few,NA,CAVGSSYNEQFF,TGTGCCGTCGGGAGCTCCTACAATGAGCAGTTCTTC
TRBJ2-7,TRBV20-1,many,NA,CSARDETTEQYF,TGCAGTGCTAGAGATGAGACCACCGAGCAGTACTTC
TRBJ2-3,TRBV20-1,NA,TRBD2,CSAERPSGRVDTQYF,TGCAGTGCCGAAAGGCCTAGCGGGAGGGTGGATACGCAGTATTTT
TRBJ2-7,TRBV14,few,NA,CASSQGGRPEQYF,TGTGCCAGCAGCCAAGGGGGCCGGCCCGAGCAGTACTTC
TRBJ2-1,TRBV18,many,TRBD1,CASNWEGGSQSGEQFF,TGTGCCAGCAACTGGGAAGGGGGCTCCCAGAGCGGTGAGCAGTTCTTC
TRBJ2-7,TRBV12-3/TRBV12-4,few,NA,CASSLGLAFEQYF,TGTGCCAGCAGTTTGGGGCTAGCGTTCGAGCAGTACTTC
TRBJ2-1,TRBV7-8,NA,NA,CASSLAATSRGNEQFF,TGTGCCAGCAGCTTAGCCGCAACCTCCAGGGGCAATGAGCAGTTCTTC
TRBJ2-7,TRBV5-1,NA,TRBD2,CASSLVAGGSGEQYF,TGCGCCAGCAGCTTAGTAGCGGGAGGTTCTGGGGAGCAGTACTTC
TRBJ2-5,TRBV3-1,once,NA,CASSQDFRGQETQYF,TGTGCCAGCAGCCAAGATTTCCGGGGGCAAGAGACCCAGTACTTC
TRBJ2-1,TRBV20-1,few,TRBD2,CGGGEYNEQFF,TGCGGCGGGGGGGAATACAATGAGCAGTTCTTC
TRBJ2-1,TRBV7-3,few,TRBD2,CASSLGLAMYNEQFF,TGTGCCAGCAGCTTGGGACTAGCAATGTACAATGAGCAGTTCTTC
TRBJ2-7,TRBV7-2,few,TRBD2,CASSLARGAYEQYF,TGTGCCAGCAGCTTAGCACGGGGGGCCTACGAGCAGTACTTC
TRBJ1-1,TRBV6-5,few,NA,CASSADNLNTEAFF,TGTGCCAGCAGTGCAGACAACCTGAACACTGAAGCTTTCTTT
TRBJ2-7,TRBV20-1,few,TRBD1,CSAGSLGGVTYEQYF,TGCAGTGCAGGATCTTTAGGGGGCGTCACCTACGAGCAGTACTTC
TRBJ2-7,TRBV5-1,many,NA,CASSSSQPGAYEQYF,TGCGCCAGCAGCTCGTCTCAACCTGGGGCCTACGAGCAGTACTTC
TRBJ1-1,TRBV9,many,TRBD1,CASEVRGQVVNTEAFF,TGTGCCAGCGAGGTTAGGGGGCAAGTCGTGAACACTGAAGCTTTCTTT
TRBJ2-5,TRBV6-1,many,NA,CASSKKRGFGTQYF,TGTGCCAGCAGTAAAAAAAGGGGATTTGGGACCCAGTACTTC
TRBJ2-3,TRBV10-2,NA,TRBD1,CASSESKGDRGADTQYF,TGCGCCAGCAGTGAGTCGAAAGGGGACAGGGGAGCGGATACGCAGTATTTT
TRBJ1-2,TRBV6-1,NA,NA,CASSLGSLGYGYTF,TGTGCCAGCAGCCTTGGGTCTCTGGGCTATGGCTACACCTTC
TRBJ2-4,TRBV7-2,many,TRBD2,CASSLERGAQYF,TGTGCCAGCAGCTTAGAGCGGGGGGCTCAGTACTTC
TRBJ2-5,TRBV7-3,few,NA,CASSFLPEAETQYF,TGTGCCAGCAGCTTCCTGCCCGAGGCGGAGACCCAGTACTTC
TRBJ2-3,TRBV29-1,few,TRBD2,CSVSRLAGAADTQYF,TGCAGCGTTTCCCGACTAGCGGGAGCGGCAGATACGCAGTATTTT
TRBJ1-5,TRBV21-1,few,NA,CASSKGDGYSNQPQHF,TGTGCCAGCAGCAAGGGTGACGGTTATAGCAATCAGCCCCAGCATTTT
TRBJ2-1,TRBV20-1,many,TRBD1,CSAAQGVYNEQFF,TGCAGTGCAGCGCAGGGGGTCTACAATGAGCAGTTCTTC
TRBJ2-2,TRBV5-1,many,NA,CASSLSSLSTGELFF,TGCGCCAGCAGCTTGTCATCCTTATCCACCGGGGAGCTGTTTTTT
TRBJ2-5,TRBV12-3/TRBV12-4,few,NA,CASSPGSLFQETQYF,TGTGCCAGCAGTCCCGGGAGTCTATTCCAAGAGACCCAGTACTTC
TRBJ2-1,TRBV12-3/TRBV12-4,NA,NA,CASTRGVSYNEQFF,TGTGCCAGCACGCGCGGGGTCTCCTACAATGAGCAGTTCTTC
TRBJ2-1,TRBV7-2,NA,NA,CASSLVGGGRSYNEQFF,TGTGCCAGCAGCTTAGTTGGGGGGGGCCGGTCCTACAATGAGCAGTTCTTC
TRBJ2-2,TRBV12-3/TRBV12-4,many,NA,CASSSPTGRNPNTGELFF,TGTGCCAGCAGTTCCCCGACAGGGAGGAATCCGAACACCGGGGAGCTGTTTTTT
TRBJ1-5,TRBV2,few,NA,CASSGVGNQPQHF,TGTGCCAGCAGTGGGGTGGGCAATCAGCCCCAGCATTTT
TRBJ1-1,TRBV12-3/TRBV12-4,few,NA,CASSFTISVPEAFF,TGTGCCAGCAGTTTCACGATTAGTGTCCCTGAAGCTTTCTTT
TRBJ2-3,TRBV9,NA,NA,CASSVQADTDTQYF,TGTGCCAGCAGCGTACAAGCGGACACAGATACGCAGTATTTT